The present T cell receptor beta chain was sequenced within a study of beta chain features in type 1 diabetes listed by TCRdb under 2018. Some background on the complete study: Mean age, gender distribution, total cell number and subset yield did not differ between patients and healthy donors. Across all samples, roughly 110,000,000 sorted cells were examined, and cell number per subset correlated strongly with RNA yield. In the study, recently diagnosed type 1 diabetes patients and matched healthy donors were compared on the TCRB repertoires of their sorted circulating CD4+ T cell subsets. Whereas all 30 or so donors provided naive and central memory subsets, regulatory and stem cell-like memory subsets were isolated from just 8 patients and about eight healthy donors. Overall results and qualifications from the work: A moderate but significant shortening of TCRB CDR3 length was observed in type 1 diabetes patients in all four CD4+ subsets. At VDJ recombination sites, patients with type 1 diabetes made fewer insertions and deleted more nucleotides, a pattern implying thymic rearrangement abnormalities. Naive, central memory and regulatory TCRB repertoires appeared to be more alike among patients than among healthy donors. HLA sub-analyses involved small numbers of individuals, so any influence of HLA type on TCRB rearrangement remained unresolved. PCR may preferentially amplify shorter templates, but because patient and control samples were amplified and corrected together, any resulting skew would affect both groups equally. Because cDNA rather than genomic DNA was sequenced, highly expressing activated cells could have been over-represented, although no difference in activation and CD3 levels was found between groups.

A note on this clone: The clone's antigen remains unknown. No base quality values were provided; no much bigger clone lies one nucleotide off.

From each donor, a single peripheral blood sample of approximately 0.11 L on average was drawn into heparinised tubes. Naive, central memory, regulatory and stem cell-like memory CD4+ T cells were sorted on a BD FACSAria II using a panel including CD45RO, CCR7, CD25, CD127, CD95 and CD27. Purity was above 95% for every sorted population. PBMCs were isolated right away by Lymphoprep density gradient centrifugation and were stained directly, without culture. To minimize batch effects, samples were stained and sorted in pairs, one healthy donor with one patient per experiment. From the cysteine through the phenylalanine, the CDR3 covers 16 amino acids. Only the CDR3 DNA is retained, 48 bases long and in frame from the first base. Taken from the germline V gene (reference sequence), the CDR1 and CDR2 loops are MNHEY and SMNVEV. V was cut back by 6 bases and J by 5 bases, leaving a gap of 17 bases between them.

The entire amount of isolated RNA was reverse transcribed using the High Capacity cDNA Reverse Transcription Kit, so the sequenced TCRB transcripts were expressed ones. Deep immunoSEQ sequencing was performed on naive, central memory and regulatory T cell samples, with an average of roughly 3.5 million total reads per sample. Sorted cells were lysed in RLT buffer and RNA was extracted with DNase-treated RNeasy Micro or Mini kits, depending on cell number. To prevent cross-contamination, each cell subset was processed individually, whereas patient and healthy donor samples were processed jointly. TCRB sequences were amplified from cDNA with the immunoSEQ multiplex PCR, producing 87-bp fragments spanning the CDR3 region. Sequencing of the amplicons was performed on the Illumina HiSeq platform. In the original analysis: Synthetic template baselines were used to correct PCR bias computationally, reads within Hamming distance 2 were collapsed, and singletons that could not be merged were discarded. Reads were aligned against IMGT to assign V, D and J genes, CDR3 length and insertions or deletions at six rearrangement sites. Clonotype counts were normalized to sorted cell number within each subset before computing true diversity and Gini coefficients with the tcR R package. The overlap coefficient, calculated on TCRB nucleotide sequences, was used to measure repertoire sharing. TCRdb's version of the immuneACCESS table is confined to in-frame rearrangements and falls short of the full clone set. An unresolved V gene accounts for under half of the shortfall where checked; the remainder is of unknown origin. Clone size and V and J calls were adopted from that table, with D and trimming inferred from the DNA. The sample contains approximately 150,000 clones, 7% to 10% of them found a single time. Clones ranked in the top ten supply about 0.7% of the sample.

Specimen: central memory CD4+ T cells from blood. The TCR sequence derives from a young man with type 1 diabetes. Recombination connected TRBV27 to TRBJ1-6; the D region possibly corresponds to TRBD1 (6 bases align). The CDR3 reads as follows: CASRTTGTINNSPLHF. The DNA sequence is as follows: TGTGCCAGCAGGACGACAGGCACTATTAATAATTCACCCCTCCACTTT.